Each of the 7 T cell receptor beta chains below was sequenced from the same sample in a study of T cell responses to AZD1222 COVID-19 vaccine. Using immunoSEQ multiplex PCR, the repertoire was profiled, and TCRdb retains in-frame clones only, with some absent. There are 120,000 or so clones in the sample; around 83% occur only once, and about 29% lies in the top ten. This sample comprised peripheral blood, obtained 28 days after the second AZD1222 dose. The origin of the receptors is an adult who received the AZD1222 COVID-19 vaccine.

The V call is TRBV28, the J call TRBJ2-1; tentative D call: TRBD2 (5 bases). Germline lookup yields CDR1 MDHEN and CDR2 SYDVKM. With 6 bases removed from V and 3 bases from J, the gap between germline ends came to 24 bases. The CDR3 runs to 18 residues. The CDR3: CASSHNRWGAEHYNEQFF. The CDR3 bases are TGTGCCAGCAGCCATAACCGCTGGGGAGCGGAGCACTACAATGAGCAGTTCTTC.

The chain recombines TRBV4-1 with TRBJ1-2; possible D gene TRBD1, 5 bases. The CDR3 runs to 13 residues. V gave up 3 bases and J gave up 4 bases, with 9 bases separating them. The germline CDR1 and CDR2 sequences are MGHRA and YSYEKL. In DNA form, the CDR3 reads TGCGCCAGCAGCCATGGGACGGTCTATGGCTACACCTTC. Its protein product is CASSHGTVYGYTF.

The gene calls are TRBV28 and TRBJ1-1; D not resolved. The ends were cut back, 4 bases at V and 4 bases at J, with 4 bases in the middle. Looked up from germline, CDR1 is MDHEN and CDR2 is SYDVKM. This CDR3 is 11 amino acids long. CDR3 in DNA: TGTGCCAGCAGTTACGTCACTGAAGCTTTCTTT. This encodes CASSYVTEAFF.

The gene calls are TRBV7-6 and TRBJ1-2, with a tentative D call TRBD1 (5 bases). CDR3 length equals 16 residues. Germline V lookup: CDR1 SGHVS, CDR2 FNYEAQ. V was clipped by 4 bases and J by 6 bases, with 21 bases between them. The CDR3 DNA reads TGTGCCAGCAGCTCCGCATCGACCGTGGCGGGGCATGGCTACACCTTC. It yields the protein CASSSASTVAGHGYTF. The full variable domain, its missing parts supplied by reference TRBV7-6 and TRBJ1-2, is GAGVSQSPRYKVTKRGQDVALRCDPISGHVSLYWYRQALGQGPEFLTYFNYEAQQDKSGLPNDRFSAERPEGSISTLTIQRTEQRDSAMYRCASSSASTVAGHGYTFGSGTRLTVV.

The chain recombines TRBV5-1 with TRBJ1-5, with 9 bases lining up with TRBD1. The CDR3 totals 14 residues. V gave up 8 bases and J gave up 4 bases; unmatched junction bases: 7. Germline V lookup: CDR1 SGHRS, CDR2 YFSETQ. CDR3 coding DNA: TGCGCCAGTAAAACCGGGACAGGGAATCAGCCCCAGCATTTT. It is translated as CASKTGTGNQPQHF.

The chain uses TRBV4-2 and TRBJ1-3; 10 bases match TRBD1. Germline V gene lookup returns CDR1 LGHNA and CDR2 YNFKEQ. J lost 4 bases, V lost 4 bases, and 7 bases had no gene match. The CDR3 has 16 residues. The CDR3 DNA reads TGTGCCAGCAGCCGGGACAGGGGACAAGCGGGAAACACCATATATTTT. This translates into CASSRDRGQAGNTIYF.

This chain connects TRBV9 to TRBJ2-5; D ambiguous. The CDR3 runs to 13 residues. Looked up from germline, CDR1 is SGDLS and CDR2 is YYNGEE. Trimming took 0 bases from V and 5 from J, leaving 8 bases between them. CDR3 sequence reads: CASSVEGWETQYF. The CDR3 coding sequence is TGTGCCAGCAGCGTAGAAGGGTGGGAGACCCAGTACTTC.